The 9 T cell receptor beta chains listed next were all sequenced from one sample in a study of T-cell memory formation after mild COVID-19. MiXCR was run by TCRdb on the 5' RACE reads, yielding one entry per CDR3 protein. The sample shows about 200,000 distinct CDR3 sequences, around 8.8% of them seen only once. Sequenced: PBMCs or a T cell subset sorted from them (not recorded which). The receptor set was obtained from a man between 18 and 35 years old who had mild COVID-19 (a few samples of this study predate the infection). Cell type and time point are not known.

This chain uses TRBV2 with TRBJ1-5, with D perhaps TRBD1 (5 bases). V gave up 8 bases and J gave up 4 bases, with 12 bases separating them. This CDR3 has 13 amino acids. The germline CDR1 and CDR2 sequences are SNHLY and FYNNEI. CDR3 in DNA: TGTGCCAGCCGGGACTCAGGTAATCAGCCCCAGCATTTT. It is translated as CASRDSGNQPQHF.

This clonotype was picked up many times. The genes are TRBV7-2 and TRBJ2-3, with 9 bases fitting TRBD2. CDR1 is SGHTA, CDR2 FQGNSA, per germline. Trimming cost V 7 bases and J 7 bases; bases outside gene matches: 6. This CDR3 spans 13 amino acids. The CDR3 DNA is TGTGCCAGCACCGCTGGACTAGCGTATACGCAGTATTTT. It translates to CASTAGLAYTQYF.

The rearrangement links TRBV7-2 to TRBJ2-5, with 8 nucleotides matching TRBD1. This CDR3 is built from 15 residues. V gave up 5 bases and J gave up 13 bases; unmatched junction bases: 18. Germline CDR1 is SGHTA and CDR2 is FQGNSA. The chain's CDR3 is CASSLDGQGVGPWYF. The CDR3 nucleotides are TGTGCCAGCAGCCTAGACGGACAGGGAGTAGGGCCTTGGTACTTC.

The sample holds many counts of this clonotype. This chain uses TRBV20-1 with TRBJ1-4, with D uncertain. The CDR3 is made up of 13 amino acids. V lost 2 bases and J 8 bases, leaving 12 bases between the germline ends. In germline, CDR1 is DFQATT, CDR2 SNEGSKA (reference sequence). Written as DNA, the CDR3 is TGCAGTGCTAGAATTACAGTCCAAGAAAAACTGTTTTTT. As protein: CSARITVQEKLFF.

This clonotype was observed a few times. The CDR3 DNA sequence: TGTGCCAGCAGCTATCAGGGGGAGGCGAACACTGAAGCTTTCTTT. Translated: CASSYQGEANTEAFF. The gene calls are TRBV7-2 and TRBJ1-1; 7 bases line up with TRBD1. The CDR3 extends over 15 amino acids. CDR1 and CDR2 (germline): SGHTA, FQGNSA. V lost 4 bases, J lost 1 base, and 6 bases stayed unmatched. The full variable domain, its missing parts supplied by reference TRBV7-2 and TRBJ1-1, is GAGVSQSPSNKVTEKGKDVELRCDPISGHTALYWYRQSLGQGLEFLIYFQGNSAPDKSGLPSDRFSAERTGGSVSTLTIQRTQQEDSAVYLCASSYQGEANTEAFFGQGTRLTVV.

Only a few counts were recorded for this clonotype. This chain links TRBV2 with TRBJ2-2, with D tentatively TRBD1 (6 bases). V lost 3 bases, J lost 2 bases, and 13 bases lay in between. This CDR3 is built from 16 residues. Per the germline V gene, CDR1 is SNHLY and CDR2 is FYNNEI. For the CDR3, the DNA is TGTGCCAGCAGTGATATAGGGACAATTAACACCGGGGAGCTGTTTTTT. Amino acids: CASSDIGTINTGELFF.

Ten or more counts support this clonotype. The chain recombines TRBV6-6 with TRBJ1-1; D unresolved. V shed 0 bases and J shed 8 bases, with 7 bases lying between them. Germline CDR1 is MNHNY and CDR2 is SVGAGI (reference sequence). The CDR3 is 12 residues long. CDR3 DNA: TGTGCCAGCAGTTACTCCACAGAAGAAGCTTTCTTT. Translation gives CASSYSTEEAFF.

In this sample, this clonotype turned up a few times. The chain employs TRBV7-2 and TRBJ2-3; D unresolved. The germline CDR1 and CDR2 sequences are SGHTA and FQGNSA. The CDR3 runs to 11 residues. Trimming removed 6 bases at V and 6 bases at J, with 7 bases between. DNA for the CDR3: TGTGCCAGCAGAATTTGGGATACGCAGTATTTT. As protein: CASRIWDTQYF.

The CDR3 reads CAWSVGPGPNYGYTF. CDR3 in DNA: TGTGCCTGGAGTGTAGGGCCAGGTCCCAACTATGGCTACACCTTC. The V and J genes are TRBV30 and TRBJ1-2; D unclear. V was cut by 0 bases and J by 2 bases, with 13 bases left in between. The CDR3 loop spans 15 amino acids. Per the germline V gene, CDR1 is GTSNPN and CDR2 is SVGIG (reference sequence).